Shown below are 28 T cell receptor beta chains from a single sample sequenced in a study of blood T cell repertoires in COVID-19. Assay: immunoSEQ multiplex PCR; the TCRdb copy retains only in-frame clones and omits some. The sample shows about 230,000 clones, 75% to 90% of them seen only once. Sequences were obtained from peripheral blood. These receptors originate from a woman between 65 and 79 years old with active or convalescent COVID-19.

This clone was observed a few times. CDR3 loop: CASSQSLGGYDTQYF. For the CDR3, the DNA is TGTGCCAGCAGCCAAAGTTTGGGGGGGTACGATACGCAGTATTTT. The chain uses TRBV4-2 and TRBJ2-3; 7 bases fit TRBD2. With 2 bases clipped from V and 6 bases from J, the junction kept 8 bases outside the gene matches. Germline V gene lookup returns CDR1 LGHNA and CDR2 YNFKEQ. This CDR3 is built from 15 residues.

The chain employs TRBV7-9 and TRBJ1-4; 8 nucleotides match TRBD1. Germline-derived CDR1 and CDR2 are SEHNR and FQNEAQ (reference sequence). The CDR3 length is 14 residues. The V and J ends lost 6 bases and 7 bases, in that order; junction bases with no gene match: 7. CDR3: CASRDQGAGEKLFF. CDR3 nucleotide sequence: TGTGCCAGCAGAGATCAGGGGGCTGGTGAAAAACTGTTTTTT.

This chain joins TRBV10-3 and TRBJ1-1, with D tentatively TRBD1 (5 bases). Trimming took 1 base from V and 7 from J, leaving 10 bases between them. Germline CDR1 is ENHRY and CDR2 is SYGVKD. The CDR3 is made up of 13 amino acids. The chain's CDR3 is CAISEWGGVEAFF. CDR3 DNA sequence: TGTGCCATCAGTGAGTGGGGAGGGGTTGAAGCTTTCTTT.

The genes are TRBV7-2 and TRBJ1-3, with D possibly being TRBD1 (5 bases). V was pared by 1 base and J by 0 bases, with 7 bases between. Germline V lookup: CDR1 SGHTA, CDR2 FQGNSA. The CDR3 runs to 15 residues. The CDR3 DNA is TGTGCCAGCAGCTTAGGGAGGGGCTCTGGAAACACCATATATTTT. Translation gives CASSLGRGSGNTIYF.

This rearrangement joins TRBV18 to TRBJ1-4; D is perhaps TRBD1 (6 bases). V was shortened by 4 bases and J by 2 bases, with 11 bases between the two germline ends. CDR1 and CDR2 (germline): KGHSH, LQKENI. The CDR3 length is 15 residues. CDR3: CASSRGGDTNEKLFF. DNA for the CDR3: TGTGCCAGCTCACGAGGGGGAGACACTAATGAAAAACTGTTTTTT.

The V gene is TRBV29-1, the J gene TRBJ2-7; TRBD2 aligns across 7 bases. The CDR3 is 15 residues long. The V segment lost 7 bases and the J segment 1 base; nucleotides outside the gene matches: 13. The germline V gene has CDR1 SQVTM and CDR2 ANQGSEA. This chain's CDR3 is CSGLAVGGPSYEQYF. As DNA, the CDR3 is TGCAGCGGTCTAGCGGTTGGAGGGCCGTCCTACGAGCAGTACTTC.

V is TRBV3-1 (or the pseudogene TRBV3-2) and J is TRBJ2-3; D unclear. This CDR3 region has 14 residues. Trimming left V 2 bases short and J 8 bases short, with 14 bases between. CDR1 is LGHDT and CDR2 is YNNKEL in the germline V gene (reference sequence). In nucleotides, the CDR3 is TGTGCCAGCAGCCAAAGTTACGGAGCCGGTACGCAGTATTTT. It encodes CASSQSYGAGTQYF.

This clone has just one count. This chain connects TRBV7-9 to TRBJ2-5; 7 positions match TRBD2. The V and J ends lost 0 bases and 2 bases, in that order; junction bases with no gene match: 0. The CDR3 has 14 amino acids. Germline CDR1 SEHNR, CDR2 FQNEAQ (reference sequence). Here the CDR3 DNA reads TGTGCCAGCAGCTTAGCGGGGGGGCAAGAGACCCAGTACTTC. Protein sequence: CASSLAGGQETQYF.

This clone has only a few counts. The chain has TRBV19 and TRBJ1-1; 7 nucleotides line up with TRBD1. Looked up from germline, CDR1 is LNHDA and CDR2 is SQIVND (reference sequence). V shed 3 bases and J 3 bases; nucleotides not matched to a gene: 10. This CDR3 region has 16 residues. CDR3 nucleotide sequence: TGTGCCAGTAGTATGGACAGGCACCCGCGGGACACTGAAGCTTTCTTT. Protein sequence: CASSMDRHPRDTEAFF. The complete variable domain, with remaining parts taken from reference TRBV19 and TRBJ1-1, reads DGGITQSPKYLFRKEGQNVTLSCEQNLNHDAMYWYRQDPGQGLRLIYYSQIVNDFQKGDIAEGYSVSREKKESFPLTVTSAQKNPTAFYLCASSMDRHPRDTEAFFGQGTRLTVV.

This chain links TRBV9 with TRBJ2-3; 12 nucleotides agree with TRBD1. The CDR3 has 17 amino acids. V gave up 4 bases and J gave up 5 bases; unmatched junction bases: 11. Germline V gives CDR1 SGDLS, CDR2 YYNGEE. As DNA, the CDR3 is TGTGCCAGCAGCATCCTGGGACAGGGGGCGGGCGGAGATACGCAGTATTTT. This sequence encodes CASSILGQGAGGDTQYF.

This chain uses TRBV5-5 with TRBJ2-5; the match to TRBD1 covers 7 bases. This CDR3 comprises 14 residues. Germline V gene lookup returns CDR1 SGHKS and CDR2 YYEKEE (reference sequence). V shed 2 bases and J 4 bases; nucleotides not matched to a gene: 5. The CDR3 sequence is CASSFTRDRETQYF. In nucleotides, the CDR3 is TGTGCCAGCAGCTTTACCCGGGACAGAGAGACCCAGTACTTC. Combining the CDR3 with reference TRBV5-5 and TRBJ2-5 gives the whole variable domain DAGVTQSPTHLIKTRGQQVTLRCSPISGHKSVSWYQQVLGQGPQFIFQYYEKEERGRGNFPDRFSARQFPNYSSELNVNALLLGDSALYLCASSFTRDRETQYFGPGTRLLVL.

The genes are TRBV6-5 and TRBJ1-1, with TRBD1 matching 8 bases. With 6 bases clipped from V and 11 bases from J, the junction kept 11 bases outside the gene matches. This CDR3 has 13 amino acids. In germline, CDR1 is MNHEY, CDR2 SVGAGI. This CDR3 reads CASRAQGALVAFF. CDR3 nucleotide sequence: TGTGCCAGCAGGGCTCAGGGGGCTCTGGTTGCTTTCTTT.

The chain employs TRBV18 and TRBJ1-3; TRBD1 aligns across 7 bases. This CDR3 is built from 16 residues. Per germline, CDR1 KGHSH and CDR2 LQKENI. The junction had 3 bases not matched to a gene; V was cut back by 1 base and J by 0 bases. The CDR3 DNA follows: TGTGCCAGCTCACCACGGGGACAGTCCTCTGGAAACACCATATATTTT. Protein product: CASSPRGQSSGNTIYF.

This clone appeared a single time. The rearrangement uses TRBV19 and TRBJ2-3; 10 bases agree with TRBD2. Germline CDR1 reads LNHDA; CDR2 reads SQIVND (reference sequence). Unmatched junction bases numbered 13, after V lost 5 bases and J lost 8 bases. The CDR3 runs to 16 residues. In DNA, the CDR3 is TGTGCCAGTAGTTCTACTAGCGGGGACCTAGGGGGTACGCAGTATTTT. Translating gives CASSSTSGDLGGTQYF.

The chain links TRBV2 to TRBJ1-6; TRBD1 agrees at 7 bases. Per germline, CDR1 SNHLY and CDR2 FYNNEI. Germline trimming cut 10 bases from V and 7 bases from J; bases unmatched to any gene: 7. The CDR3 has 13 residues. The CDR3 reads CATTGVWNSPLHF. The CDR3 coding sequence is TGTGCCACAACAGGGGTATGGAATTCACCCCTCCACTTT. Full variable domain (rest looked up from reference TRBV2 and TRBJ1-6): EPEVTQTPSHQVTQMGQEVILRCVPISNHLYFYWYRQILGQKVEFLVSFYNNEISEKSEIFDDQFSVERPDGSNFTLKIRSTKLEDSAMYFCATTGVWNSPLHFGNGTRLTVT.

The V gene is TRBV19, the J gene TRBJ2-7, with 10 bases fitting TRBD1. The V gene's germline CDR1 is LNHDA and CDR2 SQIVND (reference sequence). The J segment lost 4 bases and the V segment lost 5 bases, leaving 8 bases of the junction unmatched. The CDR3 consists of 15 residues. The CDR3 region has the DNA TGTGCCAGTAGTGCTCGTCAGGGACAGGGGTACGAGCAGTACTTC. Encoded protein: CASSARQGQGYEQYF.

J is TRBJ1-5 and V is TRBV18, with unresolved D. CDR3 size: 16 residues. CDR1 and CDR2 from the germline V gene are KGHSH and LQKENI. V gave up 2 bases and J gave up 2 bases, with 13 bases separating them. This chain's CDR3 is CASSPAHLLGNQPQHF. Here the CDR3 DNA reads TGTGCCAGCTCACCAGCGCACCTTCTAGGCAATCAGCCCCAGCATTTT.

The chain is built from TRBV5-5 and TRBJ2-7; the match to TRBD2 covers 10 bases. The V gene's germline CDR1 is SGHKS and CDR2 YYEKEE (reference sequence). V gave up 2 bases and J gave up 4 bases; unmatched junction bases: 9. The CDR3 sequence is 16 residues long. The CDR3 DNA is TGTGCCAGCAGCTTTTCTCGAGCGGGAGGGATATACGAGCAGTACTTC. Translation gives CASSFSRAGGIYEQYF.

This clone turned up a few times. Other DNA sequences in the same sample also yield this CDR3. This chain uses TRBV25-1 with TRBJ1-2; tentative D call: TRBD1 (5 bases). The germline V gene has CDR1 MGHDK and CDR2 SYGVNS. V dropped 2 bases and J dropped 7 bases, with 8 bases sitting between them. This CDR3 has 12 amino acids. The CDR3 DNA reads TGTGCCAGCAGTGAACAGGGAATTGGCTACACCTTC. Translated, it gives CASSEQGIGYTF.

V gene TRBV9 combines with J gene TRBJ2-5; 11 nucleotides line up with TRBD2. V lost 3 bases to trimming and J lost 4 bases; unmatched junction nucleotides: 17. CDR1 and CDR2 (germline): SGDLS, YYNGEE. The CDR3 is 19 residues long. The chain's CDR3 is CASSAGLAATGPNRETQYF. The CDR3, as DNA: TGTGCCAGCAGCGCGGGACTAGCGGCCACGGGGCCTAATCGAGAGACCCAGTACTTC.

The rearrangement uses TRBV6-5 and TRBJ2-7, with TRBD1 matching over 11 bases. This CDR3 has 15 amino acids. CDR1 and CDR2 from the germline V gene are MNHEY and SVGAGI. Germline trimming cut 2 bases from V and 3 bases from J; bases unmatched to any gene: 3. Here the CDR3 reads CASSYGDRGVYEQYF. CDR3 nucleotides: TGTGCCAGCAGTTACGGGGACAGGGGGGTCTACGAGCAGTACTTC.

The gene calls are TRBV7-9 and TRBJ1-1; D gene ambiguous. The CDR3 covers 14 residues. Germline V gene lookup returns CDR1 SEHNR and CDR2 FQNEAQ (reference sequence). V shed 5 bases and J shed 5 bases, with 15 bases lying between them. The CDR3 sequence is CASSRGLGETEAFF. The DNA of the CDR3 is TGTGCCAGCAGCCGTGGGTTGGGAGAGACTGAAGCTTTCTTT.

The rearrangement joins TRBV5-1 to TRBJ1-2, with 11 bases aligning to TRBD1. Per germline, CDR1 SGHRS and CDR2 YFSETQ. This CDR3 spans 16 amino acids. V dropped 4 bases and J dropped 8; count of bases not matched to a gene: 13. Written as DNA, the CDR3 is TGCGCCAGCAGCCCGAATCCGGGACAGGGGGATAGAGGCTACACCTTC. Amino acid sequence: CASSPNPGQGDRGYTF.

About this clone itself: The junction shows a germline mismatch at one end, possibly a read error. V is TRBV7-6 and J is TRBJ1-1; maybe TRBD1 (6 bases). Germline assignment: CDR1 SGHVS and CDR2 FNYEAQ. This CDR3 comprises 11 residues. In nucleotides, the CDR3 is TGTGCGAGCAGCAGGGGCACTGAAGCTTTCTTT. Translation: CASSRGTEAFF.

For the CDR3, the DNA is TGCGCCAGCAGTGAGTTCGGGATCTGGTATAGCAATCAGCCCCAGCATTTT. As protein: CASSEFGIWYSNQPQHF. The J gene is TRBJ1-5, the V gene TRBV10-2, with D hard to call. In germline, CDR1 is WSHSY, CDR2 SAAADI. CDR3 length equals 17 residues. Trimming cost V 1 base and J 0 bases, with 13 bases left between them.

Regarding this clone: One junction end does not reproduce the germline sequence, and a read error may be involved. The chain uses TRBV27 and TRBJ2-7, with 11 nucleotides matching TRBD1. Germline CDR1 and CDR2: MNHEY and SMNVEV (reference sequence). The CDR3 consists of 15 residues. DNA for the CDR3: TGTGCCAGCAGTCCCGGGACAGGGGGGCAACCCTACGGGCTCTTC. It translates to CASSPGTGGQPYGLF.

Only one count was recorded for this clone. The chain links TRBV28 to TRBJ2-3, with a tentative D call TRBD2 (5 bases). Between the trimmed V and J ends, which lost 6 bases and 2 bases, there was a span of 15 bases. The germline V gene has CDR1 MDHEN and CDR2 SYDVKM. The CDR3 has 15 residues. The CDR3: CASSHGGLITDTQYF. CDR3 in DNA: TGTGCCAGCAGCCACGGCGGGCTAATCACAGATACGCAGTATTTT.

The rearrangement joins TRBV6-6 to TRBJ2-5, with D maybe TRBD1 (5 bases). V lost 7 bases and J 3 bases, leaving 12 bases between the germline ends. In germline, CDR1 is MNHNY, CDR2 SVGAGI (reference sequence). The CDR3 loop spans 13 amino acids. DNA of the CDR3: TGTGCCAGCACCATTGCAGGGAAAGAGACCCAGTACTTC. Residues: CASTIAGKETQYF.